This TCR beta chain was sequenced during a study of radiotherapy plus CTLA-4 blockade in lung cancer. In germline, CDR1 is SGHNT, CDR2 YYREEE (reference sequence). The CDR3 runs to 16 residues. Trimming cost V 0 bases and J 0 bases, with 11 bases left between them. The assay was immunoSEQ multiplex PCR, and TCRdb's table has in-frame clones only and misses some. The sample carries tens of thousands of clones, approximately 76% recorded once. The specimen comprised peripheral blood, sampled from a patient treated with radiotherapy plus ipilimumab. The V and J genes are TRBV5-4 and TRBJ2-3, with a tentative D call TRBD1 (6 bases). The clonotype originates from a human donor with non-small cell lung cancer whose response to radiotherapy plus ipilimumab could not be evaluated. Some clones in this sample may be carry-over from other donors' samples. The CDR3 coding sequence is TGTGCCAGCAGCTTGGGGGGGCCTTCTAGCACAGATACGCAGTATTTT. Translating gives CASSLGGPSSTDTQYF.